Listed below are T cell receptor beta chains from one sample, sequenced in a study of TIL therapy for anti-PD-1-resistant metastatic lung cancer. Clones were read by immunoSEQ multiplex PCR, and TCRdb kept only the in-frame ones, dropping some. This sample has more than 90,000 clones, with less than 70% found just once. Here the sequenced sample was tumor tissue, taken at baseline. The receptors shown here come from a person aged 25 to 80 with non-small cell lung cancer. The CDR3 runs from the conserved cysteine through the conserved F or W. The order of the fields is D gene, J gene, clone size, V gene, CDR3 protein, CDR3 DNA. A D gene is named only where the DNA matches it firmly. Not all rows give a size; the values are once, few, many and, for expanded clones, a class.

>TRBD1|TRBJ1-1|-|TRBV7-9
CASSPGTVRTEAFF
TGTGCCAGCAGCCCGGGGACAGTGAGGACTGAAGCTTTCTTT
>TRBD1|TRBJ2-3|-|TRBV9
CASSHPGGRGQRTDTQYF
TGTGCCAGCAGCCATCCAGGGGGACGCGGACAACGCACAGATACGCAGTATTTT
>-|TRBJ2-1|-|TRBV4-3
CASSPGSSYNEQFF
TGCGCCAGCAGCCCCGGGAGTTCCTACAATGAGCAGTTCTTC
>TRBD1|TRBJ1-1|-|TRBV6-5
CASSYSGTGGYTEAFF
TGTGCCAGCAGTTACTCCGGGACAGGGGGTTACACTGAAGCTTTCTTT
>TRBD1|TRBJ1-2|-|TRBV5-4
CASSPTGGSYGYTF
TGTGCCAGCAGTCCAACAGGGGGCTCATATGGCTACACCTTC
>TRBD2|TRBJ2-1|-|TRBV5-1
CASSLVPGGQLAYNEQFF
TGCGCCAGCAGCTTGGTACCGGGAGGGCAGCTGGCCTACAATGAGCAGTTCTTC
>TRBD1|TRBJ1-2|-|TRBV28
CASRISTGTGNYGYTF
TGTGCCAGCAGGATTTCTACCGGGACAGGGAACTATGGCTACACCTTC
>-|TRBJ1-2|-|TRBV28
CASRGQGYTF
TGTGCCAGCAGGGGGCAGGGCTACACCTTC
>TRBD1|TRBJ1-5|once|TRBV27
CASSWTGGGGNQPQHF
TGTGCCAGCAGTTGGACAGGGGGCGGGGGCAATCAGCCCCAGCATTTT
>-|TRBJ1-1|-|TRBV6-2/TRBV6-3
CASSFGLGTEAFF
TGTGCCAGCAGTTTTGGGCTTGGGACTGAAGCTTTCTTT
>TRBD1|TRBJ2-7|-|TRBV28
CASSLPGQISYEQYF
TGTGCCAGCAGTTTACCGGGACAGATCTCCTACGAGCAGTACTTC
>-|TRBJ2-3|-|TRBV28
CASSRTDTQYF
TGTGCCAGCAGCCGCACAGATACGCAGTATTTT
>-|TRBJ1-5|-|TRBV5-5
CASSFRGSQPQHF
TGTGCCAGCAGCTTTCGGGGGAGTCAGCCCCAGCATTTT
>-|TRBJ2-2|-|TRBV27
CASSLIWSARDTGELFF
TGTGCCAGCAGTTTAATATGGTCGGCCCGCGACACCGGGGAGCTGTTTTTT
>TRBD1|TRBJ2-2|-|TRBV2
CASIRTGGNTGELFF
TGTGCCAGCATTAGGACAGGAGGTAACACCGGGGAGCTGTTTTTT
>-|TRBJ2-7|-|TRBV7-6
CASSLGQPITYEQYF
TGTGCCAGCAGCTTAGGACAGCCCATAACCTACGAGCAGTACTTC
>-|TRBJ2-7|few|TRBV5-6
CASSPLSVQPYEQYF
TGTGCCAGCAGCCCTCTGTCTGTGCAGCCCTACGAGCAGTACTTC
>-|TRBJ1-4|-|TRBV5-1
CASSADPTGINEKLFF
TGCGCCAGCAGCGCGGACCCGACAGGAATTAATGAAAAACTGTTTTTT
>TRBD2|TRBJ2-2|-|TRBV27
CASSPVGGGANTGELFF
TGTGCCAGCAGTCCGGTGGGGGGGGGAGCGAACACCGGGGAGCTGTTTTTT
>-|TRBJ2-3|-|TRBV5-1
CASSKDKFTDTQYF
TGCGCCAGCAGTAAGGACAAGTTCACAGATACGCAGTATTTT
>-|TRBJ2-1|-|TRBV13
CASSRGSWSSSYNEQFF
TGTGCCAGCAGCCGAGGGTCGTGGTCTAGCTCCTACAATGAGCAGTTCTTC
>-|TRBJ1-6|once|TRBV6-1
CASSEISKGDHNSPLHF
TGTGCCAGCAGCGAAATTAGCAAGGGGGATCATAATTCACCCCTCCACTTT
>-|TRBJ2-3|-|TRBV24-1
CATSVDLTDTQYF
TGTGCCACCAGTGTAGATCTCACAGATACGCAGTATTTT
>-|TRBJ2-7|few|TRBV14
CASSQDRRQGYEQYF
TGTGCCAGCAGCCAAGATAGGAGGCAGGGCTACGAGCAGTACTTC
>-|TRBJ2-3|-|TRBV29-1
CSAGHPRKPTDTQYF
TGCAGCGCTGGCCACCCTAGGAAACCCACAGATACGCAGTATTTT
>-|TRBJ2-2|-|TRBV12-3/TRBV12-4
CASSLEDGELFF
TGTGCCAGCAGTCTCGAGGACGGGGAGCTGTTTTTT
>TRBD1|TRBJ2-7|-|TRBV7-8
CASSLVDRGTYEQYF
TGTGCCAGCAGCTTAGTTGACAGGGGGACCTACGAGCAGTACTTC
>-|TRBJ2-3|-|TRBV4-1
CASSPTLPRTDTQYF
TGCGCCAGCAGCCCGACTCTCCCGCGCACAGATACGCAGTATTTT
>TRBD1|TRBJ1-4|-|TRBV30
CAWSVNRGNEKLFF
TGTGCCTGGAGTGTAAACAGGGGAAATGAAAAACTGTTTTTT
>TRBD1|TRBJ1-1|-|TRBV19
CASGDRENTEAFF
TGTGCCAGTGGGGACAGGGAGAACACTGAAGCTTTCTTT
>-|TRBJ2-1|-|TRBV19
CASSLRPNEQFF
TGTGCCAGTAGTCTCAGGCCCAATGAGCAGTTCTTC
>TRBD1|TRBJ2-7|many|TRBV19
CASSTSGQGSYEQYF
TGTGCCAGTAGTACCTCCGGACAGGGTTCCTACGAGCAGTACTTC
>-|TRBJ1-2|-|TRBV2
CASSEAGTSGYTF
TGTGCCAGCAGTGAGGCTGGTACGAGTGGCTACACCTTC
>TRBD1|TRBJ2-3|-|TRBV7-3
CASSLGDREADTQYF
TGTGCCAGCAGCTTAGGGGACAGGGAGGCAGATACGCAGTATTTT
>-|TRBJ1-2|-|TRBV19
CASSKGTNYGYTF
TGTGCCAGTTCGAAGGGTACTAACTATGGCTACACCTTC
>-|TRBJ2-2|-|TRBV4-1
CASSQGLVNTGELFF
TGCGCCAGCAGCCAAGGACTAGTTAACACCGGGGAGCTGTTTTTT
>-|TRBJ1-4|few|TRBV12-3/TRBV12-4
CASRGEKLFF
TGTGCCAGCCGAGGGGAAAAACTGTTTTTT
>-|TRBJ2-2|-|TRBV11-2
CASRNQDVGELFF
TGTGCCAGCAGGAACCAGGATGTGGGGGAGCTGTTTTTT
>-|TRBJ2-1|-|TRBV4-2
CASSQDRRGPAGNEQFF
TGTGCCAGCAGCCAAGATCGGAGGGGCCCTGCAGGAAATGAGCAGTTCTTC
>TRBD1|TRBJ2-7|-|TRBV28
CASSLGTVPLYEQYF
TGTGCCAGCAGTTTGGGGACAGTCCCACTCTACGAGCAGTACTTC
>-|TRBJ1-5|few|TRBV6-5
CASSYGIGSGQPQHF
TGTGCCAGCAGTTACGGGATAGGGTCGGGTCAGCCCCAGCATTTT
>-|TRBJ2-5|once|TRBV10-2
CASSGGRNQETQYF
TGCGCCAGCAGTGGGGGCAGAAACCAAGAGACCCAGTACTTC
>TRBD2|TRBJ2-1|-|TRBV10-2
CATTSRGGRDEQFF
TGCGCCACAACTTCGCGGGGGGGCAGGGATGAGCAGTTCTTC
>-|TRBJ2-6|-|TRBV6-4
CASSYRVGANVLTF
TGTGCCAGCAGCTACAGGGTCGGGGCCAACGTCCTGACTTTC
>-|TRBJ2-3|-|TRBV11-2
CASSTLRGGQDTQYF
TGTGCCAGCAGCACCCTGAGGGGGGGGCAAGATACGCAGTATTTT
>TRBD1|TRBJ1-4|few|TRBV2
CASTSQGAGEKLFF
TGTGCCAGCACCTCCCAGGGGGCAGGTGAAAAACTGTTTTTT
>-|TRBJ2-7|many|TRBV9
CASSGGVVPYEQYF
TGTGCCAGCAGCGGAGGGGTCGTACCCTACGAGCAGTACTTC
>-|TRBJ1-4|-|TRBV29-1
CSALVWVGEKLFF
TGCAGCGCGTTGGTTTGGGTTGGAGAAAAACTGTTTTTT